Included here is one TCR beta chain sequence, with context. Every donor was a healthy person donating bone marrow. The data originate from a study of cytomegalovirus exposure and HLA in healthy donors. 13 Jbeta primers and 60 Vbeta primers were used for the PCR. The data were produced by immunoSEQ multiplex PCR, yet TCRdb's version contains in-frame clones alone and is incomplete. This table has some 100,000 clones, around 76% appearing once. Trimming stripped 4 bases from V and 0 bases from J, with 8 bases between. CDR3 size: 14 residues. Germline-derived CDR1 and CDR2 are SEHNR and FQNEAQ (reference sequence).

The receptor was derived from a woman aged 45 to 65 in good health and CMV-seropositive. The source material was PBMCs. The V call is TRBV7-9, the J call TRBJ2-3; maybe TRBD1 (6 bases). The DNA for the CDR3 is TGTGCCAGCAGCTCCGGACAGAGCACAGATACGCAGTATTTT. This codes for CASSSGQSTDTQYF.